Shown below are 18 T cell receptor beta chains from a single sample sequenced in a study of blood T cell repertoires in COVID-19. Profiled with immunoSEQ multiplex PCR; TCRdb holds only in-frame clones, not every one. Here the sample spans about 200,000 clones, about 82% being singletons. The sample comprised PBMCs or T cells enriched from blood (not recorded which). These receptors were collected from a man aged 35 to 55 with acute COVID-19.

The chain couples TRBV29-1 to TRBJ2-3; the match to TRBD2 covers 7 bases. The CDR3 is made up of 15 amino acids. CDR1 is SQVTM, CDR2 ANQGSEA, per germline. V was pared by 3 bases and J by 1 base, with 7 bases of the junction left unmatched. The CDR3 spells CSVEFASGGTDTQYF. CDR3 sequence (DNA): TGCAGCGTTGAGTTCGCTAGCGGCGGCACAGATACGCAGTATTTT.

This chain connects TRBV19 to TRBJ1-2, with 9 bases lining up with TRBD1. The trim removed 6 bases at V and 0 bases at J, leaving 2 bases unmatched. The length of the CDR3 is 14 residues. Germline assignment: CDR1 LNHDA and CDR2 SQIVND (reference sequence). The CDR3 here is CASRGTGTNYGYTF. The CDR3 nucleotides are TGTGCCAGTAGGGGGACAGGGACTAACTATGGCTACACCTTC. The complete variable domain, with remaining parts taken from reference TRBV19 and TRBJ1-2, reads DGGITQSPKYLFRKEGQNVTLSCEQNLNHDAMYWYRQDPGQGLRLIYYSQIVNDFQKGDIAEGYSVSREKKESFPLTVTSAQKNPTAFYLCASRGTGTNYGYTFGSGTRLTVV.

V is TRBV19 and J is TRBJ2-3; D perhaps matches TRBD2 (5 bases). Deletions cut 8 bases from V and 5 bases from J, with 35 bases between. Germline V gives CDR1 LNHDA, CDR2 SQIVND (reference sequence). The CDR3 has 20 residues. CDR3 nucleotides: TGTGCCAGTTCAGGATTCGGGGTCCGACTAAACCCCTTAGTAGGAGATACGCAGTATTTT. It codes for CASSGFGVRLNPLVGDTQYF.

V and J are TRBV5-4 and TRBJ2-2, with D possibly matching TRBD2 (6 bases). The CDR3 extends over 15 amino acids. Looked up from germline, CDR1 is SGHNT and CDR2 is YYREEE (reference sequence). V gave up 4 bases and J gave up 4 bases, with 14 bases separating them. The CDR3 nucleotides read TGTGCCAGCAGCCACGGGGGTGGGGGCACCGGGGAGCTGTTTTTT. It codes for CASSHGGGGTGELFF.

The chain carries TRBV30 and TRBJ2-3; 12 positions agree with TRBD2. This CDR3 spans 17 amino acids. CDR1 and CDR2 from the germline V gene are GTSNPN and SVGIG (reference sequence). The J segment lost 6 bases and the V segment lost 0 bases, leaving 10 bases of the junction unmatched. CDR3 loop: CAWSVSRTSGITDTQYF. The CDR3 DNA sequence: TGTGCCTGGAGTGTGAGCCGGACTAGCGGGATAACCGATACGCAGTATTTT.

The gene calls are TRBV25-1 and TRBJ2-1; 7 nucleotides line up with TRBD2. CDR1 and CDR2 (germline): MGHDK, SYGVNS. V shed 6 bases, J shed 6 bases, and the junction held 8 bases outside the gene matches. The CDR3 length is 14 residues. In DNA form, the CDR3 reads TGTGCCAGCAGGAGCGAGCGGGGATTCAATGAGCAGTTCTTC. It codes for CASRSERGFNEQFF. The full variable domain, rest sourced from reference TRBV25-1 and TRBJ2-1, is EADIYQTPRYLVIGTGKKITLECSQTMGHDKMYWYQQDPGMELHLIHYSYGVNSTEKGDLSSESTVSRIRTEHFPLTLESARPSHTSQYLCASRSERGFNEQFFGPGTRLTVL.

The rearrangement joins TRBV5-1 to TRBJ2-3, with 9 bases fitting TRBD1. J was trimmed by 8 bases and V by 3 bases; bases with no gene match: 10. Per germline, CDR1 SGHRS and CDR2 YFSETQ. CDR3 length: 15 residues. The chain's CDR3 is CASSWGDREGGTQYF. In DNA, the CDR3 is TGCGCCAGCAGCTGGGGGGACAGGGAAGGAGGTACGCAGTATTTT.

The genes are TRBV5-1 and TRBJ2-3; no clear D. The ends were cut back, 1 base at V and 4 bases at J, with 7 bases in the middle. From germline, CDR1 is SGHRS and CDR2 YFSETQ. CDR3 size: 13 residues. The CDR3, as DNA: TGCGCCAGCAGCTTGAGCCTAGCAGATACGCAGTATTTT. Amino acids: CASSLSLADTQYF.

The rearrangement joins TRBV6-1 to TRBJ1-5; D remains ambiguous. V lost 2 bases and J lost 4, with 9 bases in between. Germline values: CDR1 MNHNS, CDR2 SASEGT. The CDR3 extends over 14 amino acids. CDR3: CASSEIGLNQPQHF. CDR3 nucleotide sequence: TGTGCCAGCAGTGAAATAGGACTAAATCAGCCCCAGCATTTT.

In its sample, this clone was seen once. This chain uses TRBV6-5 with TRBJ1-2, with D maybe TRBD1 (5 bases). This CDR3 is built from 13 residues. Trimming took off 6 bases at V and 2 bases at J, with 10 bases between the two ends. Per the germline V gene, CDR1 is MNHEY and CDR2 is SVGAGI. The CDR3 protein is CASSDRTNYGYTF. The CDR3 DNA sequence: TGTGCCAGCAGCGACAGAACCAACTATGGCTACACCTTC.

The chain links TRBV11-2 to TRBJ1-1, with 7 nucleotides matching TRBD1. The ends lost 6 bases at V and 5 bases at J; junction bases unmatched: 3. CDR1 is SGHAT and CDR2 is FQNNGV in the germline V gene. CDR3 size: 12 residues. The CDR3 region has the DNA TGTGCCAGCAGGACAGGGCCAACTGAAGCTTTCTTT. It codes for CASRTGPTEAFF.

The rearrangement links TRBV10-1 to TRBJ2-7; D perhaps matches TRBD1 (5 bases). CDR1 WNHNN and CDR2 SYGVQD come from the germline V gene (reference sequence). V gave up 10 bases and J gave up 0 bases, with 13 bases separating them. The CDR3 loop spans 13 amino acids. CDR3 residues: CATRQGSSYEQYF. The CDR3 coding sequence is TGCGCCACCCGCCAGGGCAGCTCCTACGAGCAGTACTTC.

This clone was recorded many times. J is TRBJ2-1 and V is TRBV3-1 (or the pseudogene TRBV3-2); D is perhaps TRBD1 (6 bases). The CDR3 extends over 16 amino acids. The germline V and J ends were trimmed by 1 base and 3 bases, with 13 bases remaining between them. Germline lookup yields CDR1 LGHDT and CDR2 YNNKEL (reference sequence). The CDR3 sequence is CASSQGNRVGYNEQFF. In DNA form, the CDR3 reads TGTGCCAGCAGCCAAGGAAACAGGGTAGGCTACAATGAGCAGTTCTTC.

This chain uses TRBV5-1 with TRBJ1-4, with 9 bases matching TRBD1. Germline CDR1 reads SGHRS; CDR2 reads YFSETQ. The V segment lost 4 bases and the J segment 8 bases; nucleotides outside the gene matches: 6. The CDR3 covers 14 residues. This chain's CDR3 is CASSVQGAGEKLFF. The CDR3 DNA reads as TGCGCCAGCAGCGTACAGGGGGCAGGGGAAAAACTGTTTTTT.

This clone was seen just once. This chain links TRBV27 with TRBJ1-6; 8 bases are shared with TRBD1. The CDR3 has 13 residues. The germline V gene encodes CDR1 MNHEY and CDR2 SMNVEV (reference sequence). The V and J ends lost 6 bases and 7 bases, in that order; junction bases with no gene match: 2. The CDR3 reads CASRTGANSPLHF. Written as DNA, the CDR3 is TGTGCCAGCAGGACAGGGGCGAATTCACCCCTCCACTTT.

The chain combines TRBV6-5 with TRBJ2-7, with D perhaps TRBD2 (5 bases). The CDR3 length is 13 residues. Germline V gene data show CDR1 as MNHEY and CDR2 as SVGAGI. V was shortened by 8 bases and J by 4 bases, with 15 bases between the two germline ends. CDR3 region: CASPKEGNYEQYF. CDR3 coding DNA: TGTGCCAGCCCCAAAGAGGGAAATTACGAGCAGTACTTC.

The V gene is TRBV5-1, the J gene TRBJ2-3, with D perhaps matching TRBD1 (5 bases). This CDR3 comprises 13 residues. The V gene lost 4 bases and the J gene lost 3 bases, with 9 bases spanning the gap. Germline CDR1 is SGHRS and CDR2 is YFSETQ. CDR3 coding DNA: TGCGCCAGCAGCGGGGCTGAGACAGATACGCAGTATTTT. Its translation is CASSGAETDTQYF.

V usage is TRBV6-5 and J usage is TRBJ2-7; TRBD1 matches at 7 bases. Germline CDR1 MNHEY, CDR2 SVGAGI. J was trimmed by 5 bases and V by 3 bases; bases with no gene match: 7. The CDR3 spans 14 residues. CDR3: CASSYGTVVNEQYF. The CDR3 DNA sequence: TGTGCCAGCAGTTATGGGACAGTGGTTAACGAGCAGTACTTC.